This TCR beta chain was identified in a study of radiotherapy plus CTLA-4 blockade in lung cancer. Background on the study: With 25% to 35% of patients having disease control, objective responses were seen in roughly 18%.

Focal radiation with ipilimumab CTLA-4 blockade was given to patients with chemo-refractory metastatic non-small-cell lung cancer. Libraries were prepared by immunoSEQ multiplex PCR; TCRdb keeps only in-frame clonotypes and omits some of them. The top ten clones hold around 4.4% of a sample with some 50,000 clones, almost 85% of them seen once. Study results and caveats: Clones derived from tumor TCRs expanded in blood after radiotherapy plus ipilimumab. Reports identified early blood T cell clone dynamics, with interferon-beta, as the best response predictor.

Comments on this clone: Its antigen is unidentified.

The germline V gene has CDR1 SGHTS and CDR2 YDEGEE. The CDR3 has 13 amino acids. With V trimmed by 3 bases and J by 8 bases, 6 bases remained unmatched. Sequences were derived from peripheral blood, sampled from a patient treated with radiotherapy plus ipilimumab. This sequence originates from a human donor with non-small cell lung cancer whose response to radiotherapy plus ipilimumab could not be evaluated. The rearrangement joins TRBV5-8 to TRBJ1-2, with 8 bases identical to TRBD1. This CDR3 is CASSSWTGKGYTF. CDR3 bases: TGTGCCAGCAGCTCCTGGACAGGGAAGGGCTACACCTTC.